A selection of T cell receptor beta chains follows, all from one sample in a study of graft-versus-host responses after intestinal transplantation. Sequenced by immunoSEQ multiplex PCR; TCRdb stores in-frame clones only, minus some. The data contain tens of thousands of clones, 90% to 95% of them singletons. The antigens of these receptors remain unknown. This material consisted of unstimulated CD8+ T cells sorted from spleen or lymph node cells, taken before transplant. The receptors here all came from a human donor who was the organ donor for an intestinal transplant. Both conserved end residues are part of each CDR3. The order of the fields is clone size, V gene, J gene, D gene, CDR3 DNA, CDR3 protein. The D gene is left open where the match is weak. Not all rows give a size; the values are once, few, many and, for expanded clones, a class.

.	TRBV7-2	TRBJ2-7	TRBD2	TGTGCCAGCAGCTTAGTCGCGGGGGGAGACTACGAGCAGTACTTC	CASSLVAGGDYEQYF
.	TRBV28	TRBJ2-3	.	TGTGCCAGCACTCCCCTGCTGGGCACAGATACGCAGTATTTT	CASTPLLGTDTQYF
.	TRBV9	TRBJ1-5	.	TGTGCCAGCAGCGAATCTGGGGTTAGCAATCAGCCCCAGCATTTT	CASSESGVSNQPQHF
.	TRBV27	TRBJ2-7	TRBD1	TGTGCCAGCAGTCCCACCGGGACAGGAGCCTACGAGCAGTACTTC	CASSPTGTGAYEQYF
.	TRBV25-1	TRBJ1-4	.	TGTGCCAGCAGTGACCCTCGGACGGCAACTAATGAAAAACTGTTTTTT	CASSDPRTATNEKLFF
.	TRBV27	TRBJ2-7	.	TGTGCCAGCAGTCTTTATGGACCCGGGTCCTCCTTCTCCTACGAGCAGTACTTC	CASSLYGPGSSFSYEQYF
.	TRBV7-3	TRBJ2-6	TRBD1	TGTGCCAGCAGCTTAGGACCGGGACAGGGGTCTGGGGCCAACGTCCTGACTTTC	CASSLGPGQGSGANVLTF
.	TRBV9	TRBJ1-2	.	TGTGCCAGCAGCACCTCCCTTAAGGATCCGGGTTATGGCTACACCTTC	CASSTSLKDPGYGYTF
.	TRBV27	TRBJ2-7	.	TGTGCCAGCAGTCTCACGACCGGTTTCTACGAGCAGTACTTC	CASSLTTGFYEQYF
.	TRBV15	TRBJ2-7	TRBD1	TGTGCCACCAGCAGAGAACCGACAGGGCACTACGAGCAGTACTTC	CATSREPTGHYEQYF
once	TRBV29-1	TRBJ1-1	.	TGCAGCGTTGTGAGGGAGAACACTGAAGCTTTCTTT	CSVVRENTEAFF
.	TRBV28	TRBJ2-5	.	TGTGCCAGCAGTTTAACCCTGGCAGGGACGGTCCAAGAGACCCAGTACTTC	CASSLTLAGTVQETQYF
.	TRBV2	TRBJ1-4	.	TGTGCCAGCAAACAAGTTGGGGGAACTAATGAAAAACTGTTTTTT	CASKQVGGTNEKLFF
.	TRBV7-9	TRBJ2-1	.	TGTGCCAGCAGCTTAGGGGCCCCCCTACCCAATGAGCAGTTCTTC	CASSLGAPLPNEQFF
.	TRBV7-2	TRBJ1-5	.	TGTGCCAGCAGCTTTCGGATTTCGGGGTTAAATCAGCCCCAGCATTTT	CASSFRISGLNQPQHF
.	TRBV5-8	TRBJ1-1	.	TGTGCCAGCAGCTTTGAGACCGAGGGCCCTACTGAAGCTTTCTTT	CASSFETEGPTEAFF
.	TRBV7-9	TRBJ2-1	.	TGTGCCAGCAGCTTAGGAGACCTCGGTGAGCAGTTCTTC	CASSLGDLGEQFF
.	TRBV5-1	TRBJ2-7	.	TGCGCCAGCAGCCAAGGGACCCGCTACGAGCAGTACTTC	CASSQGTRYEQYF
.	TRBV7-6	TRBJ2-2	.	TGTGCCAGCAGCCCCTCCCCCAGCGGGCGGAGCGGGGAGCTGTTTTTT	CASSPSPSGRSGELFF
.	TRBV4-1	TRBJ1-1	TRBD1	TGCGCCAGCAGCCAAGGACAGGGCACTGAAGCTTTCTTT	CASSQGQGTEAFF
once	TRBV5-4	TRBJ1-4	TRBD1	TGTGCCAGCAGCGCAGGGACAGGTAAAAAACTGTTTTTT	CASSAGTGKKLFF
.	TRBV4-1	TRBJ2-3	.	TGCGCCAGCAGCCATGCCCTTCAGATATCTAGCACAGATACGCAGTATTTT	CASSHALQISSTDTQYF
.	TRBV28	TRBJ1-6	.	TGTGCCAGCAACAACTCCCCAAGCTCCTATAATTCACCCCTCCACTTT	CASNNSPSSYNSPLHF
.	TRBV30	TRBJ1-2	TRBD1	TGTGCCTGGAGCTCTACAACAGGGGGCGATGGCTACACCTTC	CAWSSTTGGDGYTF
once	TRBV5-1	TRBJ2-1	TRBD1	TGCGCCATGCGAATTGGGGACAGGGGACCCAATGAGCAGTTCTTC	CAMRIGDRGPNEQFF
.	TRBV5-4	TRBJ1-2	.	TGTGCCAGCAGCTTGCGGGGGTCTAACTATGGCTACACCTTC	CASSLRGSNYGYTF
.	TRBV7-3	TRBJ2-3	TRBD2	TGTGCCAGCAGCTTAATTCGGCGGGGGAGCACAGATACGCAGTATTTT	CASSLIRRGSTDTQYF
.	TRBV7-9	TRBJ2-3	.	TGTGCCAGCAGCTTGAGCGAATCGGGCAGCTACTCTTCAGATACGCAGTATTTT	CASSLSESGSYSSDTQYF
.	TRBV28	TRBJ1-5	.	TGTGCCAGCAGTTTACTAAGCAATCAGCCCCAGCATTTT	CASSLLSNQPQHF
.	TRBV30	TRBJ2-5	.	TGTGCCTGGAGTATCGGTTCGGGACTTCGATGGGAGACCCAGTACTTC	CAWSIGSGLRWETQYF
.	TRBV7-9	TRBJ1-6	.	TGTGCCAGCAGCTTAGCGGCGTCTTCAAGCTCCTATAATTCACCCCTCCACTTT	CASSLAASSSSYNSPLHF
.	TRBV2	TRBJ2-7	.	TGTGCCAGCGGGGGCGACGGACAGTCCTACGAGCAGTACTTC	CASGGDGQSYEQYF
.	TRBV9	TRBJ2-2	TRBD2	TGTGCCAGCAGCGGACGGGGAGGCGGGGGAAAAACCGGGGAGCTGTTTTTT	CASSGRGGGGKTGELFF
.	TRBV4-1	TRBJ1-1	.	TGCGCCAGCAGCCAAGATCTCACCGAAATGAACACTGAAGCTTTCTTT	CASSQDLTEMNTEAFF
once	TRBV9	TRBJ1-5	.	TGTGCCAGCAGCGTAGCTGGGGGAGATATAGAACCCCAGCATTTT	CASSVAGGDIEPQHF
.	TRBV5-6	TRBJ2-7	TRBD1	TGTGCCAGCAGGTTCGGGACAGGGGCGGGCGAGCAGTACTTC	CASRFGTGAGEQYF
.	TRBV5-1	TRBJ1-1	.	TGCGCCAGCAGCCCCCGGGCCCCCCAAGAAAATTTCGGCGCTTTCTTT	CASSPRAPQENFGAFF
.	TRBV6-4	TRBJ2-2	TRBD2	TGTGCCAGCAGTGACGGGACTAGCACCGGGGAGCTGTTTTTT	CASSDGTSTGELFF
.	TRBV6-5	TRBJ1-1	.	TGTGCCAGCAGCTACTACCGTGCAGGCGTCGACACTGAAGCTTTCTTT	CASSYYRAGVDTEAFF
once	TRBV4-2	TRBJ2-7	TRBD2	TGTGCCAGCAGCCATTTAGCGGGAAGCTCCTACGAGCAGTACTTC	CASSHLAGSSYEQYF
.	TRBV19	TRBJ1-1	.	TGTGCCAGTAAAGAGTGGGGCACTGAAGCTTTCTTT	CASKEWGTEAFF
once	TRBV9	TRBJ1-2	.	TGTGCCAGCAGCGCAGATCGTAGTGGCTACACCTTC	CASSADRSGYTF
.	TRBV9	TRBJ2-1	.	TGTGCCAGCAGCGTATCTGGGGATGAGCAGTTCTTC	CASSVSGDEQFF
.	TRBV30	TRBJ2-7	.	TGTGCCTGGGACTCTACAGGGAGCTCCTACGAGCAGTACTTC	CAWDSTGSSYEQYF
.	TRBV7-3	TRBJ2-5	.	TGTGCCAGCAGCAAAGGTCCGGGACACCAAGAGACCCAGTACTTC	CASSKGPGHQETQYF
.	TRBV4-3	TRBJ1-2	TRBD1	TGCGCCAGCAGCCAAGATGGAGGACAGGGCTATGGCTACACCTTC	CASSQDGGQGYGYTF
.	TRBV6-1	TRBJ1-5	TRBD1	TGTGCCAGCACCCAGGACAGGGTGGGGAATCAGCCCCAGCATTTT	CASTQDRVGNQPQHF
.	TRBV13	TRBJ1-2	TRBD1	TGTGCCAGCAGCTTTGGGACAGGGGCCATCTATGGCTACACCTTC	CASSFGTGAIYGYTF
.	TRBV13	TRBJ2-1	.	TGTAGCTCCGGGGCCGACTACAATGAGCAGTTCTTC	CSSGADYNEQFF
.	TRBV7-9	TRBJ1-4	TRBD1	TGTGCCAGCAGCTCTAGGACAGGGGGGCTTGATGAAAAACTGTTTTTT	CASSSRTGGLDEKLFF
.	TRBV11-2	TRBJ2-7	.	TGTGCCGGGGGGCAGGGAATCTCCTACGAGCAGTACTTC	CAGGQGISYEQYF
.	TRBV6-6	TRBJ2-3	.	TGTGCCAGCAGTTACCGTGATACGCAGTATTTT	CASSYRDTQYF
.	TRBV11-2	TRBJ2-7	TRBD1	TGTGCCAGCAGCTTCGCCCTCTCGGGACAGGAGTTGTACGAGCAGTACTTC	CASSFALSGQELYEQYF
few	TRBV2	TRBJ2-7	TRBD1	TGTGCCAGTAACACAGGGGGCGAAGGCGAGCAGTACTTC	CASNTGGEGEQYF
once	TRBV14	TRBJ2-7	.	TGTGCCAGCAGCCTTCGGCCGGGGAGCTCCTACGAGCAGTACTTC	CASSLRPGSSYEQYF
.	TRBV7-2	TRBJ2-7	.	TGTGCCAGCAGCAAACGGACAGTCTACGAGCAGTACTTC	CASSKRTVYEQYF